This TCR beta chain stems from a study of post-analysis software for immune sequencing data. Study-wide results and caveats: TRBV5-6, TRBV5-1 and TRBV20-1 belonged to a set of five TRBV segments that were more frequent in patients than controls.

Unique molecular identifiers were built into the TCR beta cDNA libraries. The authors obtained 500,000 or so cDNA molecules from about 0.94 to 9.7 million T cells. TCRdb re-called the PCR reads with MiXCR, one entry per CDR3 protein. Of about 540,000 distinct CDR3 sequences in the sample, 30% to 40% were seen once. Germline V gene lookup returns CDR1 ENHRY and CDR2 SYGVKD. The CDR3 runs to 15 residues. Trimming stripped 7 bases from V and 6 bases from J, with 19 bases between. The table lists this clonotype with a few counts. Its antigen is still unknown. Sequencing was performed on blood. The chain links TRBV10-3 to TRBJ2-1; D could derive from TRBD1 or TRBD2 (5 bases each). The receptor comes from a girl aged 2 to 17 with multiple sclerosis. The CDR3 DNA sequence: TGTGCCATCATGGGGACGGCCGACCTCCTCAATGAGCAGTTCTTC. It encodes CAIMGTADLLNEQFF.